These T cell receptor beta chains were read from a single sample in a study of blood T cell repertoires in COVID-19. Sequencing was performed with immunoSEQ multiplex PCR; in TCRdb, only in-frame clones are kept and a portion is missing. The sample lists about 69,000 clones; 65% to 85% were seen once. Sequencing was carried out using peripheral blood. These receptors were obtained from a man in his sixties with acute or convalescent COVID-19. CDR3s leave out the opening cysteine and the closing phenylalanine or tryptophan.

j_call v_call cdr3_aa
TRBJ2-2 TRBV6-5 ASSPGTRTGELF
TRBJ1-1 TRBV6-5 ASSLGGGSFTEAF
TRBJ1-2 TRBV6-5 ASSYKNNGYT
TRBJ1-5 TRBV6-2/TRBV6-3 ASSKAAGGQPQH
TRBJ2-4 TRBV2 ASSLDDMAGTKNIQY
TRBJ2-5 TRBV7-6 ASSWQGRTQY
TRBJ2-7 TRBV6-5 ASSNGVTYEQY
TRBJ2-7 TRBV18 ASSLDSFTYEQY
TRBJ2-2 TRBV19 ASTLAGRLNTGELF
TRBJ2-1 TRBV7-2 ASSLILASHYNEQF
TRBJ2-7 TRBV18 ASSPAGSYEQY
TRBJ1-2 TRBV9 ASSVGSRIDNGYT
TRBJ1-6 TRBV4-1 ASSQDWGGDSPLH
TRBJ2-7 TRBV9 ASSAGQGSSYEQY
TRBJ2-3 TRBV7-6 ASSYELAGGSRGTQY
TRBJ2-2 TRBV28 ASSLVGLAGFTGELF
TRBJ1-1 TRBV20-1 SARSPNEAF
TRBJ1-6 TRBV7-2 ASSLFRGSYNSPLH
TRBJ2-1 TRBV5-1 ASSLVASGGPNEQF
TRBJ2-6 TRBV7-2 ASSPSVGERAGANVLT
TRBJ1-1 TRBV19 ASSIGRGVGAF
TRBJ1-2 TRBV2 ASGGQTNYGYT
TRBJ1-6 TRBV5-4 ASSQGQFSYNSPLH
TRBJ1-1 TRBV19 ASSGTGRVTEAF
TRBJ1-1 TRBV10-1 AYPPGRVIEEAF
TRBJ2-7 TRBV5-4 ASSLWRGSSYEQY
TRBJ1-4 TRBV5-8 ASSSTGVTTNEKLF
TRBJ2-1 TRBV2 ASSVREGPYNEQF
TRBJ1-3 TRBV3-1/TRBV3-2 ASSQTRTGVSGNTIY
TRBJ2-5 TRBV5-4 ASSPDSYQGTQY
TRBJ1-3 TRBV2 ASSVGEGSGNTIY
TRBJ1-6 TRBV11-2 ASSPTSGQGYSPLH
TRBJ1-1 TRBV7-8 ASSHRATGGATEAF
TRBJ2-5 TRBV29-1 SGREGQETQY
TRBJ2-2 TRBV24-1 ATSDLRAGGQTGELF
TRBJ2-5 TRBV6-5 ASSRTSDLETQY
TRBJ1-1 TRBV6-5 ASIEDRVNTEAF
TRBJ2-7 TRBV7-2 ASSLSFSSYEQY
TRBJ2-3 TRBV10-1 ASSESSGGGADTQY
TRBJ2-7 TRBV11-2 ASSFNRDRGLEQY
TRBJ2-7 TRBV19 ASSGGGRLAGESYEQY
TRBJ1-1 TRBV10-2 ASRAPAQGAEAF
TRBJ2-4 TRBV5-1 ASSLETGVQNIQY